Presented here are 8 T cell receptor beta chains from one specimen sequenced in a study of read filtering for tumor transcriptome and immune sequencing. Molecular barcoded adaptors covering alpha/delta and beta/gamma chains were used on 400 to 450 ng RNA. MiXCR, applied by TCRdb to the reads, yields one record per CDR3 protein. The sample lists some 46,000 distinct CDR3 sequences; approximately 12% were seen once. Source material: a population of CD138-negative cells sorted from bone marrow. The origin of the receptors is a donor at least 40 years old with multiple myeloma.

This clonotype was observed a few times. J is TRBJ2-1 and V is TRBV6-5, with TRBD1 matching over 7 bases. Germline CDR1 reads MNHEY; CDR2 reads SVGAGI. This CDR3 has 12 residues. The ends lost 6 bases at V and 6 bases at J; junction bases unmatched: 2. The CDR3 sequence: CASSRQGNEQFF. CDR3 DNA: TGTGCCAGCAGCCGACAGGGCAATGAGCAGTTCTTC.

This chain links TRBV24-1 with TRBJ2-2; D may be TRBD1 or TRBD2 (6 bases each). There are 14 residues in the CDR3. Trimming stripped 8 bases from V and 4 bases from J, with 13 bases between. CDR1 and CDR2 (germline): KGHDR, SFDVKD. The CDR3 loop is CATKEGGRTGELFF. The DNA for the CDR3 is TGTGCCACCAAGGAGGGGGGACGCACCGGGGAGCTGTTTTTT.

This clonotype was seen repeatedly, ten times or more. The chain joins TRBV4-1 to TRBJ2-1; 7 positions match TRBD2. The V gene's germline CDR1 is MGHRA and CDR2 YSYEKL. With 4 bases clipped from V and 6 bases from J, the junction kept 15 bases outside the gene matches. The CDR3 spans 17 residues. The CDR3 nucleotides are TGCGCCAGCAGCCGGACCGTTGGTCAGGGAGGGTCCAATGAGCAGTTCTTC. The encoded protein is CASSRTVGQGGSNEQFF.

A word on this clonotype: A read error may explain this, as a much larger clone is one base away. V and J are TRBV7-2 and TRBJ2-7; 11 bases are shared with TRBD2. Per the germline V gene, CDR1 is SGHTA and CDR2 is FQGNSA. CDR3 size: 16 residues. CDR3 nucleotides: TGTGCCTGCAGCTTAAGCTTACTAGCGGGAGTAGTCGAGCAGTACTTC. This translates into CACSLSLLAGVVEQYF.

This clonotype has at least ten counts. This clone may be a read error of a much larger clone one base away. DNA for the CDR3: TGCGCCAACAGCCCCGGACAGAAAAACTCCTACAATGAGCAGTTCTTC. It is translated as CANSPGQKNSYNEQFF. V gene TRBV5-1 combines with J gene TRBJ2-1; possible D gene TRBD1, 6 bases. This CDR3 is built from 16 residues. CDR1 and CDR2 from the germline V gene are SGHRS and YFSETQ. The complete variable domain, with remaining parts taken from reference TRBV5-1 and TRBJ2-1, reads KAGVTQTPRYLIKTRGQQVTLSCSPISGHRSVSWYQQTPGQGLQFLFEYFSETQRNKGNFPGRFSGRQFSNSRSEMNVSTLELGDSALYLCANSPGQKNSYNEQFFGPGTRLTVL.

This clonotype was observed at least ten times. This chain uses TRBV7-6 with TRBJ2-3; 9 nucleotides agree with TRBD2. The CDR3 is made up of 17 amino acids. After removal of 6 bases from V and 5 bases from J, the junction contained 15 bases not matched to a gene. Germline-derived CDR1 and CDR2 are SGHVS and FNYEAQ. The CDR3 nucleotides read TGTGCCAGCAGTCAAAGGGGCGGGAGGGCCCTCGGAGATACGCAGTATTTT. Its protein product is CASSQRGGRALGDTQYF.

This clonotype has a count of ten or more. This chain uses TRBV10-3 with TRBJ1-5, with D tentatively TRBD1 (6 bases). This CDR3 comprises 15 residues. CDR1 is ENHRY, CDR2 SYGVKD, per germline. Trimming left V 0 bases short and J 3 bases short, with 9 bases between. CDR3 sequence: CAISESRDTNQPQHF. The CDR3 region has the DNA TGTGCCATCAGTGAGTCCCGGGACACCAATCAGCCCCAGCATTTT.

This clonotype was detected many times. This rearrangement joins TRBV4-1 to TRBJ1-2; no clear D gene. V was cut by 1 base and J by 7 bases, with 13 bases left in between. Germline CDR1 MGHRA, CDR2 YSYEKL. This CDR3 is 14 amino acids long. The CDR3: CASSQVDIAPGYTF. The CDR3 DNA is TGCGCCAGCAGCCAAGTCGACATAGCCCCTGGCTACACCTTC.